This T cell receptor beta chain was sequenced for a study of T cell changes during pregnancy in multiple sclerosis. The protocol was immunoSEQ multiplex PCR, while the TCRdb copy is restricted to in-frame clones and leaves out a portion. The table lists 43,000 or so clones, approximately 92% of them singletons, with roughly 2.2% in the top ten. Germline lookup yields CDR1 LGHNA and CDR2 YSLEER. With 0 bases removed from V and 4 bases from J, the gap between germline ends came to 15 bases. The CDR3 extends over 16 amino acids. The source is a female donor with multiple sclerosis, enrolled in a pregnancy study. The sample was peripheral blood, taken in the third trimester of pregnancy. J is TRBJ1-2 and V is TRBV4-3, with a weak D call TRBD1 (5 bases). This CDR3 reads CASSQDSAGTSYGYTF. CDR3 in DNA: TGCGCCAGCAGCCAAGATTCTGCCGGGACTAGCTATGGCTACACCTTC.